This TCR beta chain was sequenced in a study of T cell responses to AZD1222 COVID-19 vaccine. Study-wide results and limits: White British ancestry dominated among donors, who included more females, and clonal diversity was possibly underestimated. Spike was spanned by vaccine-associated CD4 TCRs, which were dominant at 160-218 and 743-854.

Comments on this clone: Its antigen is not known.

This CDR3 is 14 amino acids long. The ends were cut back, 2 bases at V and 6 bases at J, with 13 bases in the middle. The germline CDR1 and CDR2 sequences are ENHRY and SYGVKD. The data were produced by immunoSEQ multiplex PCR, yet TCRdb's version contains in-frame clones alone and is incomplete. This sample has around 150,000 clones, with 80% to 95% found just once. This receptor was taken from an adult who received the AZD1222 COVID-19 vaccine. The chain has TRBV10-3 and TRBJ2-5, with no clear D. The specimen comprised peripheral blood, sampled 28 days after the second AZD1222 dose. DNA of the CDR3: TGTGCCATCAGTGAGGCAGACTTCGAGAAGACCCAGTACTTC. This gives the protein CAISEADFEKTQYF.